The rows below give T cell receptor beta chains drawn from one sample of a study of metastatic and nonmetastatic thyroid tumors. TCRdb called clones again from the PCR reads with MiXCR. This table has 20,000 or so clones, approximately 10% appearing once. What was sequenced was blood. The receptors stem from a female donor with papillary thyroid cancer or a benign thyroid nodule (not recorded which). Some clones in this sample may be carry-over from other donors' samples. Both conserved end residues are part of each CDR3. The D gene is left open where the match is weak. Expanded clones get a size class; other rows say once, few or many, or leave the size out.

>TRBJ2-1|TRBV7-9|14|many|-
CASSLSLQLNEQFF
TGTGCCAGCAGCTTATCTCTTCAGCTCAATGAGCAGTTCTTC
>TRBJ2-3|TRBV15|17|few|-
CATSRPRGVGARDTQYF
TGTGCCACCAGCCGACCCAGAGGTGTGGGAGCGCGGGATACGCAGTATTTT
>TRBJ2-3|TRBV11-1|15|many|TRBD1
CASSRRGQGRDTQYF
TGTGCCAGCAGCCGCAGGGGACAGGGAAGAGATACGCAGTATTTT
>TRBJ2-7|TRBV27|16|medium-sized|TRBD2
CASSLSGLAGSYEQYF
TGTGCCAGCAGTTTGAGCGGACTAGCGGGGTCCTACGAGCAGTACTTC
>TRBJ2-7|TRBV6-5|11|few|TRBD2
CASGGAYEQYF
TGTGCCAGCGGGGGGGCCTACGAGCAGTACTTC
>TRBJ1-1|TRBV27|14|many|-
CASSSRVPNTEAFF
TGTGCCAGCAGTTCGAGGGTCCCGAACACTGAAGCTTTCTTT
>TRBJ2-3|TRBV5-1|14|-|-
CASSLYGGAYTQYF
TGCGCCAGCAGCTTGTACGGAGGTGCATATACGCAGTATTTT
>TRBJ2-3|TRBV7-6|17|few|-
CASSQPEGWNNLDTQYF
TGTGCCAGCAGCCAACCTGAGGGTTGGAATAACTTGGATACGCAGTATTTT
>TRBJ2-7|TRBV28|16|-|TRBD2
CASSLELAGGPYEQYF
TGTGCCAGCAGTTTAGAGCTAGCGGGAGGGCCATACGAGCAGTACTTC
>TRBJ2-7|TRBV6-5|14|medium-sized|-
CASSYSAHRYEQYF
TGTGCCAGCAGTTACTCGGCCCACAGGTACGAGCAGTACTTC
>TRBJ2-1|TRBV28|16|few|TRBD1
CASISPGQRKYNEQFF
TGTGCCAGCATCTCTCCGGGACAGCGTAAATACAATGAGCAGTTCTTC
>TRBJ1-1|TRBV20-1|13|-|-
CSAERGPVGKAFF
TGCAGTGCTGAAAGAGGGCCAGTGGGTAAAGCTTTCTTT
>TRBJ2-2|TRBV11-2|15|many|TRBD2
CASSAGTSGAGELFF
TGTGCCAGCAGCGCCGGGACTAGCGGGGCCGGGGAGCTGTTTTTT
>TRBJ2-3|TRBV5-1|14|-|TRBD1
CANRTGTAADTQYF
TGCGCCAACAGAACCGGGACAGCAGCAGATACGCAGTATTTT
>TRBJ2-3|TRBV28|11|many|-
CAITGTDTQYF
TGTGCTATAACAGGCACAGATACGCAGTATTTT
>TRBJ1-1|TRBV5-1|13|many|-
CASSFQTGRAAFF
TGCGCCAGCAGCTTTCAAACAGGGCGCGCGGCTTTCTTT
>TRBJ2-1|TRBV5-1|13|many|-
CASSLGVDNEQFF
TGCGCCAGCAGCTTGGGGGTCGACAATGAGCAGTTCTTC
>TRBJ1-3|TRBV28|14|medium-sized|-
CASSSLGPGNTIYF
TGTGCCAGCAGTTCATTGGGACCGGGAAACACCATATATTTT
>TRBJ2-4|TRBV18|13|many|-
CASSVGDKNIQYF
TGTGCCAGCTCGGTGGGGGACAAAAACATTCAGTACTTC
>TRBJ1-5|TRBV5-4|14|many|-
CASSSGPLDQPQHF
TGTGCCAGCAGCTCTGGACCGTTAGATCAGCCCCAGCATTTT
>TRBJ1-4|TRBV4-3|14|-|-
CASSQDGGTEKLFF
TGCGCCAGCAGCCAAGATGGCGGGACTGAAAAACTGTTTTTT
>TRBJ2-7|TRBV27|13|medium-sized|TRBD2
CASSLGREDEQYF
TGTGCCAGCAGTTTAGGTCGGGAGGACGAGCAGTACTTC
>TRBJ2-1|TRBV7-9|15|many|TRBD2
CASSQEGLAYNEQFF
TGTGCCAGCAGCCAAGAGGGACTAGCGTACAATGAGCAGTTCTTC
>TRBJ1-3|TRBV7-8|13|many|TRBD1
CASSSGQHNTIYF
TGTGCCAGCAGCTCGGGACAGCACAACACCATATATTTT
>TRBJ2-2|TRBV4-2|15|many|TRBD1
CASSQMTGIVGELFF
TGTGCCAGCAGCCAAATGACAGGGATAGTCGGGGAGCTGTTTTTT
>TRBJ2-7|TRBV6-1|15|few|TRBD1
CASSDREGMSYEQYF
TGTGCCAGCAGCGACAGGGAAGGGATGTCCTACGAGCAGTACTTC
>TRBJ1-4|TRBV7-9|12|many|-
CASSFEGEKLFF
TGTGCCAGCAGCTTCGAAGGTGAAAAACTGTTTTTT
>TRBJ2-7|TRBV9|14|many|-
CASSAGQTSYEQYF
TGTGCCAGCAGCGCCGGACAGACCTCCTACGAGCAGTACTTC
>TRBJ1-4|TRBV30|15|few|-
CAWAPRLGSDEKLFF
TGTGCCTGGGCACCTCGGTTGGGCAGCGATGAAAAACTGTTTTTT
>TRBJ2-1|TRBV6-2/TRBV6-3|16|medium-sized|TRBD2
CASRPRAAGGSGEQFF
TGTGCCAGCAGACCCCGGGCAGCGGGAGGGTCAGGTGAGCAGTTCTTC
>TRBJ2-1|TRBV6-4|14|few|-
CASSAEGEYNEQFF
TGTGCCAGCAGTGCGGAGGGGGAGTACAATGAGCAGTTCTTC
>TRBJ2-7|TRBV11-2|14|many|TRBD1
CASSLTGTGYEQYF
TGTGCCAGCAGCTTAACCGGGACAGGGTACGAGCAGTACTTC
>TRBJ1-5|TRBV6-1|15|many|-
CASSLSGDRNQPQHF
TGTGCCAGCAGTCTCTCTGGGGACCGCAATCAGCCCCAGCATTTT
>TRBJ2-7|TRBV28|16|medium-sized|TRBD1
CASSLFVGTATYEQYF
TGTGCCAGCAGCCTATTTGTGGGGACAGCAACGTACGAGCAGTACTTC
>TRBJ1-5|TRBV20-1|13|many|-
CSAPFSGNQPQHF
TGCAGTGCTCCCTTTAGCGGCAATCAGCCCCAGCATTTT
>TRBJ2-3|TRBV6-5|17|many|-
CASLYFEAKAGTDTQYF
TGTGCCAGCTTATATTTTGAGGCAAAAGCGGGCACAGATACGCAGTATTTT
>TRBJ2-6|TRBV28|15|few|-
CASSSSGPGANFLTF
TGTGCCAGCAGCTCAAGTGGGCCTGGGGCCAACTTCCTGACTTTC
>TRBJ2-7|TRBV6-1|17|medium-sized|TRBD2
CASSEVGGTSPAYEQYF
TGTGCCAGCAGTGAAGTGGGGGGGACGAGCCCAGCCTACGAGCAGTACTTC
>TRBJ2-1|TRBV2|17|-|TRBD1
CASSEDRTGSPYNEQFF
TGTGCCAGCAGTGAAGACCGGACAGGGTCCCCCTACAATGAGCAGTTCTTC
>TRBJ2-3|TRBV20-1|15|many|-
CSARVLPASTDTQYF
TGCAGTGCTAGAGTCCTTCCTGCTAGCACAGATACGCAGTATTTT
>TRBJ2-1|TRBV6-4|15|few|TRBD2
CASSDGTSMSNEQFF
TGTGCCAGCAGTGACGGGACTAGTATGAGCAATGAGCAGTTCTTC
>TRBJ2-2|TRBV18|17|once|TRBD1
CASSLYRDRASSGELFF
TGTGCCAGCTCACTCTACCGGGACAGGGCATCGTCCGGGGAGCTTTTTTTT
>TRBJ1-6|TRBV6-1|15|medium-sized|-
CASSPHGNGNSPLHF
TGTGCCAGCAGCCCCCACGGGAATGGAAATTCACCCCTCCACTTT
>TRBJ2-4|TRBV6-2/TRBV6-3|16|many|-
CASSYRPWGGKNIQYF
TGTGCCAGCAGTTATCGTCCTTGGGGAGGCAAAAACATTCAGTACTTC
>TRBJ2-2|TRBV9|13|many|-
CASSQHGTGELFF
TGTGCCAGCAGCCAACATGGCACCGGGGAGCTGTTTTTT
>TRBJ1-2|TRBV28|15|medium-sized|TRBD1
CASSSGTGGDYGYTF
TGTGCCAGCAGTTCCGGGACAGGCGGGGACTATGGCTACACCTTC
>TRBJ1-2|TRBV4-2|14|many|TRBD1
CASSETGGAAGYTF
TGTGCCAGCAGCGAAACAGGGGGCGCCGCGGGCTACACCTTC
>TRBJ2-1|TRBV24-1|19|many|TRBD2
CATSDFNSPTSGSVNEQFF
TGTGCCACCAGTGATTTCAATAGTCCGACTAGCGGGAGTGTGAATGAGCAGTTCTTC
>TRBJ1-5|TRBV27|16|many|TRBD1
CASSPRTGGGNQPQHF
TGTGCCAGCAGTCCCCGGACAGGGGGCGGCAATCAGCCCCAGCATTTT
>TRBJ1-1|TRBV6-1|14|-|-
CASSEYYKNTEAFF
TGTGCCAGCAGTGAATATTACAAGAACACTGAAGCTTTCTTT
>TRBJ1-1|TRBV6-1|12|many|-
CASHPTNTEAFF
TGTGCCAGCCATCCAACGAACACTGAAGCTTTCTTT
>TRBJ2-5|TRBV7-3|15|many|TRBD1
CASSLTTGGQETQYF
TGTGCCAGCAGCTTAACTACAGGGGGGCAAGAGACCCAGTACTTC
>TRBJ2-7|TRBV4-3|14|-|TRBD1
CASSQGRQGYEQYF
TGCGCCAGCAGCCAAGGGAGACAGGGATACGAGCAGTACTTC
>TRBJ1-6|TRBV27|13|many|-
CASSFSVSSPLHF
TGTGCCAGCAGTTTTTCAGTAAGTTCACCCCTCCACTTT